The clone carrying this T cell receptor beta chain was seen at least ten times. The antigen is undetermined. The sample belongs to a study of Graves' ophthalmopathy and Graves' hyperthyroidism. Study-wide results and limits: With 60% to 71% sensitivity and 72.22% specificity, the model predicted ophthalmopathy progression. Also, most clonotypes expanded in the thyroid above 0.001 frequency appeared in blood.

RNA transcripts served as template for amplifying TCR beta CDR3 sequences. HTBI primers were used in a first-round RT-PCR, which preceded a second-round multiplex PCR. One entry per CDR3 protein results from TCRdb running MiXCR on the multiplex PCR reads. The sample yields about 620,000 distinct CDR3 sequences, about 24% seen once. This CDR3 has 17 residues. In germline, CDR1 is SGHTA, CDR2 FQGTGA. J was trimmed by 1 base and V by 5 bases; bases with no gene match: 8. Other autoimmune disease, uncontrolled infection, pregnancy and lactation led to exclusion. Clinical symptoms and serum thyroxine were used for diagnosis; TRAb, thyroid ultrasound and orbital computed tomography were also relied on.

The TCR comes from a woman younger than 35 with stable Graves' hyperthyroidism. Some clones in this sample may be carry-over from other donors' samples. The sample taken for sequencing was peripheral blood. The chain employs TRBV7-3 and TRBJ2-6, with 7 bases that match TRBD1. CDR3 sequence reads: CASSPWDRPSGANVLTF. In DNA form, the CDR3 reads TGTGCCAGCAGCCCCTGGGACAGACCATCTGGGGCCAACGTCCTGACTTTC. Variable domain in full (rest from reference TRBV7-3 and TRBJ2-6): GAGVSQTPSNKVTEKGKYVELRCDPISGHTALYWYRQSLGQGPEFLIYFQGTGAADDSGLPNDRFFAVRPEGSVSTLKIQRTERGDSAVYLCASSPWDRPSGANVLTFGAGSRLTVL.